The clone carrying this T cell receptor (beta chain) was seen once. V dropped 7 bases and J dropped 4 bases, with 6 bases sitting between them. The CDR3 has 11 amino acids. Germline V gene sequence: CDR1 SGHAT, CDR2 FQNNGV. Sequenced by immunoSEQ multiplex PCR; TCRdb stores in-frame clones only, minus some. The sample lists fewer than 60,000 clones, about 90% occurring once. The sample comes from a study of T cell changes during pregnancy in multiple sclerosis. This TCR was sampled from a female donor with multiple sclerosis, enrolled in a pregnancy study. V usage is TRBV11-2 and J usage is TRBJ2-3; D not resolved. The sequencing used CD4+ T cells from peripheral blood mononuclear cells, collected after pregnancy. The CDR3 nucleotides read TGTGCCAGCACCTCAGCAGATACGCAGTATTTT. It is translated as CASTSADTQYF. The complete variable domain, with remaining parts taken from reference TRBV11-2 and TRBJ2-3, reads EAGVAQSPRYKIIEKRQSVAFWCNPISGHATLYWYQQILGQGPKLLIQFQNNGVVDDSQLPKDRFSAERLKGVDSTLKIQPAKLEDSAVYLCASTSADTQYFGPGTRLTVL.